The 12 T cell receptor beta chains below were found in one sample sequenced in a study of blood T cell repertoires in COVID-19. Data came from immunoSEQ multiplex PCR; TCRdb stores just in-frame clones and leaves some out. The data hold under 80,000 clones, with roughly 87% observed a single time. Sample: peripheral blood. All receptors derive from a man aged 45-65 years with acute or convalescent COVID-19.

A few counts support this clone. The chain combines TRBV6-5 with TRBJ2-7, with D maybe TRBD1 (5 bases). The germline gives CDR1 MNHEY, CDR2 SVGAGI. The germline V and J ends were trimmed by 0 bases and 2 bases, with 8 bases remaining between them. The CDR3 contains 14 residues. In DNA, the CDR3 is TGTGCCAGCAGTTACTCGGCAGGGACCTACGAGCAGTACTTC. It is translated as CASSYSAGTYEQYF.

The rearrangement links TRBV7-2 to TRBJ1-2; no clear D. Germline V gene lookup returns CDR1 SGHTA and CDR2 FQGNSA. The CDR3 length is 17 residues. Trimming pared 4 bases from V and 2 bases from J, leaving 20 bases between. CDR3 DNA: TGTGCCAGCAGCTCCCCCCCGGCCTACAGTGGAAACTATGGCTACACCTTC. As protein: CASSSPPAYSGNYGYTF.

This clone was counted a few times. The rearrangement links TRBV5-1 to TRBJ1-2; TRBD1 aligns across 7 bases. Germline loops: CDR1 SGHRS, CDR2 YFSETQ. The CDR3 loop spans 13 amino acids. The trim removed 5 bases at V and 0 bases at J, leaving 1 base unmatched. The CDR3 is CASRGTANYGYTF. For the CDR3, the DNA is TGCGCCAGCAGAGGGACAGCTAACTATGGCTACACCTTC.

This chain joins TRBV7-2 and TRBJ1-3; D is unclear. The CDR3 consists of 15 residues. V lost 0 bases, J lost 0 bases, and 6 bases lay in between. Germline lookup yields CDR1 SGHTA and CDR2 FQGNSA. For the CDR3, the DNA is TGTGCCAGCAGCTTAGCAGCGGTCTCTGGAAACACCATATATTTT. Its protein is CASSLAAVSGNTIYF. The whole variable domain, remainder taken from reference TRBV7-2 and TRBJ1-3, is GAGVSQSPSNKVTEKGKDVELRCDPISGHTALYWYRQSLGQGLEFLIYFQGNSAPDKSGLPSDRFSAERTGGSVSTLTIQRTQQEDSAVYLCASSLAAVSGNTIYFGEGSWLTVV.

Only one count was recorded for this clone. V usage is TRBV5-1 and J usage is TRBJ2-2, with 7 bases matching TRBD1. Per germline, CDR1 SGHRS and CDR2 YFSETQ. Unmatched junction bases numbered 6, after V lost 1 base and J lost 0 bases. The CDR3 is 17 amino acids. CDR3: CASSLPRTGANTGELFF. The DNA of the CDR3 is TGCGCCAGCAGCTTGCCCAGGACAGGAGCGAACACCGGGGAGCTGTTTTTT.

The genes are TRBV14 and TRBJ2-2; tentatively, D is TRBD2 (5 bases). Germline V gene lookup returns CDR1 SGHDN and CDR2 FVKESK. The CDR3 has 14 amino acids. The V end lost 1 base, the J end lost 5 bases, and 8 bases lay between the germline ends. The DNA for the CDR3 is TGTGCCAGCAGCCAAGTACCGGGAACCGGGGAGCTGTTTTTT. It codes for CASSQVPGTGELFF. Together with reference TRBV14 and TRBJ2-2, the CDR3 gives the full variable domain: EAGVTQFPSHSVIEKGQTVTLRCDPISGHDNLYWYRRVMGKEIKFLLHFVKESKQDESGMPNNRFLAERTGGTYSTLKVQPAELEDSGVYFCASSQVPGTGELFFGEGSRLTVL.

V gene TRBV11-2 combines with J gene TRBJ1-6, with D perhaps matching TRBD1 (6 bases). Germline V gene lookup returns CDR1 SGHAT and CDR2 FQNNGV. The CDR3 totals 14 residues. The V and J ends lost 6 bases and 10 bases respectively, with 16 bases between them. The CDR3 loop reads CASSYRESGSPLHF. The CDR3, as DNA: TGTGCCAGCAGTTACAGGGAAAGCGGCTCACCCCTCCACTTT.

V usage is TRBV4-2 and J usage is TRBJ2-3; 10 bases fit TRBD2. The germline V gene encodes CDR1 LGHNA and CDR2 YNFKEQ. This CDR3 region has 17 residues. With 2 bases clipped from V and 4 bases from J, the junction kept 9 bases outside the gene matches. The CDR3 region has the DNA TGTGCCAGCAGCCAACCCGCCCTAGCGGGAGTGTCAGATACGCAGTATTTT. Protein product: CASSQPALAGVSDTQYF.

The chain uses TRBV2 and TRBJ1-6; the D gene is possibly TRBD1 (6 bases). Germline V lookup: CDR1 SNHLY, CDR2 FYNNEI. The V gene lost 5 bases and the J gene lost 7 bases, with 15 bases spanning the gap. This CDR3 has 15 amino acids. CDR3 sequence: CASSPEGDFNSPLHF. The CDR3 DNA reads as TGTGCCAGCAGTCCAGAGGGGGATTTCAATTCACCCCTCCACTTT.

CDR3 loop: CASNRGPNTEAFF. CDR3 nucleotide sequence: TGTGCCAGCAACAGGGGCCCGAACACTGAAGCTTTCTTT. The rearrangement uses TRBV9 and TRBJ1-1, with 7 positions matching TRBD1. This CDR3 is 13 amino acids long. J lost 1 base, V lost 6 bases, and 3 bases had no gene match. Looked up from germline, CDR1 is SGDLS and CDR2 is YYNGEE.

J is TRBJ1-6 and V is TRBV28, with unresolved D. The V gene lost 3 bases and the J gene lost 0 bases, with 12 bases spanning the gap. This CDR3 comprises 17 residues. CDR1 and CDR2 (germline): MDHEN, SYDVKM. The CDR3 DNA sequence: TGTGCCAGCAGTTTTTACCACGGGGACTCCTATAATTCACCCCTCCACTTT. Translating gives CASSFYHGDSYNSPLHF.

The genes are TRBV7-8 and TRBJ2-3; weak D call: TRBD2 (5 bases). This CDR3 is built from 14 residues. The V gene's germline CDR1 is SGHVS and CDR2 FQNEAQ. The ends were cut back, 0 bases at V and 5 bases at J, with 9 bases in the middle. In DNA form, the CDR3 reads TGTGCCAGCAGCTTAGCGCAACTAGAAGATACGCAGTATTTT. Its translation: CASSLAQLEDTQYF.